The T cell receptor beta chain under discussion was sequenced for a study of HIV-infected patients and healthy controls. Around 500 ng RNA was reverse transcribed with alpha and beta constant-region primers. Using multiplexing indices, alpha and beta chain libraries were generated apart by chain-specific third strand synthesis. TCRdb called the 5' RACE reads again in MiXCR, with one record for every CDR3 protein. The sample holds 6,000 to 8,500 distinct CDR3 sequences, around 8.3% seen once. The junction had 10 bases not matched to a gene; V was cut back by 5 bases and J by 6 bases. Germline CDR1 reads DFQATT; CDR2 reads SNEGSKA (reference sequence). The CDR3 extends over 16 amino acids. By sample share, this clonotype is medium-sized. The repertoire came from unfractionated whole blood and reflected all unsorted peripheral T cells.

The input for sequencing was blood, taken before antiretroviral therapy. The TCR originated in an adult with HIV infection. The V call is TRBV20-1, the J call TRBJ2-1, with 13 bases that match TRBD2. DNA for the CDR3: TGCAGTGCTCCTTTTTTCACTAGCGGGAGGGCCAATGAGCAGTTCTTC. This gives the protein CSAPFFTSGRANEQFF.